This T cell receptor (beta chain) appears in the sequencing data of a study of T cell clonotyping in hematopoietic cell transplantation. Background on the study: Cytoreduction preceded collection of pretransplant recipient samples. General study points: Broader posttransplant TCR repertoire diversity was predicted by graft donor and pretransplant recipient Inverse Simpson Index values. Few recipient clonotypes overlapped donors; over 95% were de novo at given depth.

With respect to this clone: Its antigen is unidentified.

Described time point: recipient sample about 28 days before transplant, after cytoreduction. Blood collection times were about day -28 and days 30, 100, 180 posttransplant. Measured with immunoSEQ multiplex PCR; TCRdb has only the in-frame clones, and not every one. The sample shows approximately 30,000 clones, approximately 77% of them seen only once. Deletions cut 5 bases from V and 7 bases from J, with 18 bases between. The germline V gene has CDR1 SGHTA and CDR2 FQGTGA. The CDR3 length is 15 residues. The rearrangement joins TRBV7-3 to TRBJ2-1; D could derive from TRBD1 or TRBD2 (7 bases each). This TCR was recovered from a man aged 40-55 years with acute myeloid leukemia. Some clones in this sample may be carry-over from other donors' samples. The sequences come from peripheral blood mononuclear cells, collected before stem cell transplant. CDR3 bases: TGTGCCAGCAGCCAGCAGGGGGGGGGCAAAAATGAGCAGTTCTTC. This codes for CASSQQGGGKNEQFF.